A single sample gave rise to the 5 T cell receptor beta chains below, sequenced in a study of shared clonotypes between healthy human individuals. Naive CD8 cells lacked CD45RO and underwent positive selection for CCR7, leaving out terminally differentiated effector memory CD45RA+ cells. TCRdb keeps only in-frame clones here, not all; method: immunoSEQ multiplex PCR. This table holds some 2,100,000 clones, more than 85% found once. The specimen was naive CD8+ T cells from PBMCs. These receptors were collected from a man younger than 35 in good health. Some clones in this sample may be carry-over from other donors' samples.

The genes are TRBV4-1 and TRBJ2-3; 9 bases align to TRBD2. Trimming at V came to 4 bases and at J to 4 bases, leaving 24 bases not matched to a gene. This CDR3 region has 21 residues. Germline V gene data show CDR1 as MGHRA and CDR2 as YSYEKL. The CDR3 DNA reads TGCGCCAGCAGCCTCATTCAGGCAGGAGGGCAAGCGGGAGGCCGAGCAGATACGCAGTATTTT. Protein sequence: CASSLIQAGGQAGGRADTQYF.

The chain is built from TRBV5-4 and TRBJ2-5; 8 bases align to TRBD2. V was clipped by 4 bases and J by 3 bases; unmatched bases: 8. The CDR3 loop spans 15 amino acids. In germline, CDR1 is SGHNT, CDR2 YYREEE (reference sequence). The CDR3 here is CASSPRGGPEETQYF. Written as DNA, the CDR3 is TGTGCCAGCAGCCCCCGGGGGGGGCCGGAAGAGACCCAGTACTTC.

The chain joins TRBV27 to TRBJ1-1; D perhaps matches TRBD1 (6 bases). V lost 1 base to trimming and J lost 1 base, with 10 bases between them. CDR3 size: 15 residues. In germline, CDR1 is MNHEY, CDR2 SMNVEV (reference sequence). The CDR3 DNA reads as TGTGCCAGCAGTTTATTAAAGGGGGAGAACACTGAAGCTTTCTTT. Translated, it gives CASSLLKGENTEAFF.

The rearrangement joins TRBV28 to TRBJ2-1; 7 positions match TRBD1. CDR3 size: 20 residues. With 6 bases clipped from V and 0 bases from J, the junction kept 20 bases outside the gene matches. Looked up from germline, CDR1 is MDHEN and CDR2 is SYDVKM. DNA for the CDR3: TGTGCCAGCAGCACCGTCCGGGAATTTAGACAGGGAAGCTCCTACAATGAGCAGTTCTTC. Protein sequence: CASSTVREFRQGSSYNEQFF.

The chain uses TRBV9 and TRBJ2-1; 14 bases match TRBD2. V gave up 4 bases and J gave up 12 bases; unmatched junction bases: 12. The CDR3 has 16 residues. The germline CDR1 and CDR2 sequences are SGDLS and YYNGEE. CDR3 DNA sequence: TGTGCCAGCAGCCCGAGTAGACTAGCGGGGGGGGTATGGCAGTTCTTC. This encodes CASSPSRLAGGVWQFF.